Below, 17 T cell receptor beta chains from the same sample are listed, as sequenced in a study of blood T cell repertoires in COVID-19. The method was immunoSEQ multiplex PCR; TCRdb's version includes in-frame clones alone and lacks a portion of them. In the table there are approximately 200,000 clones, 87% of which are singletons. Sequencing used peripheral blood. These receptors all stem from a man between 60 and 75 years old who had recovered from COVID-19.

This sequence joins TRBV6-4 and TRBJ1-2, with D possibly TRBD1 on 5 matching bases. CDR3 length equals 16 residues. Germline V gene sequence: CDR1 MRHNA, CDR2 SNTAGT. V was shortened by 2 bases and J by 7 bases, with 20 bases between the two germline ends. CDR3 bases: TGTGCCAGCAGTGACAAGCAGGGATCCTTAGTGGCTGGCTACACCTTC. Translated, it gives CASSDKQGSLVAGYTF.

The chain links TRBV6-1 to TRBJ2-5, with D tentatively TRBD2 (5 bases). V dropped 2 bases and J dropped 5 bases, with 15 bases sitting between them. CDR1 is MNHNS and CDR2 is SASEGT in the germline V gene. CDR3 length equals 15 residues. The CDR3 nucleotides read TGTGCCAGCAGTGAACCCCCTAGCAGGAGGGAGACCCAGTACTTC. It is translated as CASSEPPSRRETQYF.

The rearrangement joins TRBV9 to TRBJ1-3, with 9 positions matching TRBD1. This CDR3 has 19 residues. Germline V gives CDR1 SGDLS, CDR2 YYNGEE. V gave up 4 bases and J gave up 0 bases; unmatched junction bases: 14. CDR3: CASSPTGGQDIISGNTIYF. CDR3 sequence (DNA): TGTGCCAGCAGCCCGACAGGGGGACAGGACATCATCTCTGGAAACACCATATATTTT.

The chain uses TRBV19 and TRBJ1-5; D is possibly TRBD1 (5 bases). The germline gives CDR1 LNHDA, CDR2 SQIVND (reference sequence). The length of the CDR3 is 15 residues. V lost 4 bases and J 1 base, leaving 11 bases between the germline ends. The CDR3 bases are TGTGCCAGTAGTACGGACGGGGGAAGCAATCAGCCCCAGCATTTT. Its translation: CASSTDGGSNQPQHF.

The chain employs TRBV5-1 and TRBJ1-1, with 7 positions matching TRBD1. The junction had 7 bases not matched to a gene; V was cut back by 3 bases and J by 5 bases. Germline V CDR1 and CDR2: SGHRS, YFSETQ. This CDR3 contains 14 residues. CDR3 residues: CASSYRGEGTEAFF. CDR3 bases: TGCGCCAGCAGCTACAGGGGAGAAGGGACTGAAGCTTTCTTT.

The chain joins TRBV3-1 (or the pseudogene TRBV3-2) to TRBJ2-3, with 11 bases lining up with TRBD1. The CDR3 covers 16 residues. Germline V gene data show CDR1 as LGHDT and CDR2 as YNNKEL (reference sequence). V lost 4 bases, J lost 4 bases, and 7 bases stayed unmatched. CDR3 in DNA: TGTGCCAGCAGCCCGGGGGGACAGGGGGTTGCAGATACGCAGTATTTT. This sequence encodes CASSPGGQGVADTQYF.

This sequence joins TRBV7-9 and TRBJ2-3; D unresolved. Germline CDR1 SEHNR, CDR2 FQNEAQ (reference sequence). The ends were cut back, 5 bases at V and 5 bases at J, with 5 bases in the middle. The CDR3 spans 11 residues. The CDR3 bases are TGTGCCAGCAGCGTCAAAGATACGCAGTATTTT. Residues: CASSVKDTQYF.

V is TRBV13 and J is TRBJ2-7, with D possibly being TRBD1 (5 bases). Trimming left V 7 bases short and J 4 bases short, with 17 bases between. Germline assignment: CDR1 PRHDT and CDR2 FYEKMQ (reference sequence). CDR3 length: 14 residues. The CDR3 DNA reads TGTGCCAGCACTCTTAGGGGCAGCTTTTACGAGCAGTACTTC. Amino acids: CASTLRGSFYEQYF.

The chain recombines TRBV2 with TRBJ2-1; a possible D gene is TRBD2 (6 bases). CDR1 and CDR2 (germline): SNHLY, FYNNEI. V lost 6 bases and J lost 1, with 10 bases in between. This CDR3 has 14 amino acids. Here the CDR3 DNA reads TGTGCCAGCAGGGCCGGGAGATCCTACAATGAGCAGTTCTTC. Translation: CASRAGRSYNEQFF.

J is TRBJ2-3 and V is TRBV7-9, with D perhaps matching TRBD2 (5 bases). This CDR3 contains 16 residues. Germline V lookup: CDR1 SEHNR, CDR2 FQNEAQ (reference sequence). Deletions cut 0 bases from V and 4 bases from J, with 14 bases between. As DNA, the CDR3 is TGTGCCAGCAGCTTAGCGCGGGTAGCTTGGCCAGATACGCAGTATTTT. As protein: CASSLARVAWPDTQYF.

This chain uses TRBV10-3 with TRBJ1-5; 8 bases agree with TRBD1. The trim removed 3 bases at V and 5 bases at J, leaving 15 bases unmatched. The CDR3 loop spans 18 amino acids. Per the germline V gene, CDR1 is ENHRY and CDR2 is SYGVKD. The CDR3 DNA reads TGTGCCATCAGTGACCGGGACAGGAGTAGCGGGGGCGATCAGCCCCAGCATTTT. This gives the protein CAISDRDRSSGGDQPQHF.

This clone was detected only once. This rearrangement joins TRBV9 to TRBJ2-1; 7 bases are shared with TRBD1. Trimming cost V 0 bases and J 0 bases; bases outside gene matches: 3. Germline V lookup: CDR1 SGDLS, CDR2 YYNGEE. The CDR3 covers 16 residues. CDR3 coding DNA: TGTGCCAGCAGCGTAGGTAGGGACAGCTCCTACAATGAGCAGTTCTTC. As protein: CASSVGRDSSYNEQFF. The full variable domain, with the rest looked up from reference TRBV9 and TRBJ2-1, is DSGVTQTPKHLITATGQRVTLRCSPRSGDLSVYWYQQSLDQGLQFLIQYYNGEERAKGNILERFSAQQFPDLHSELNLSSLELGDSALYFCASSVGRDSSYNEQFFGPGTRLTVL.

The chain is built from TRBV7-9 and TRBJ2-3; the match to TRBD2 covers 8 bases. Germline lookup yields CDR1 SEHNR and CDR2 FQNEAQ (reference sequence). This CDR3 contains 15 residues. V trimming: 5 bases; J trimming: 0 bases; junction bases outside the gene matches: 4. CDR3 in DNA: TGTGCCAGCAGCCTGCCTAGCGGGAGCACAGATACGCAGTATTTT. Amino acids: CASSLPSGSTDTQYF.

The gene calls are TRBV27 and TRBJ1-2, with TRBD1 matching over 8 bases. V shed 3 bases, J shed 4 bases, and the junction held 4 bases outside the gene matches. The CDR3 has 14 residues. From germline, CDR1 is MNHEY and CDR2 SMNVEV (reference sequence). DNA of the CDR3: TGTGCCAGCAGTTTCGACAGGGGACTCTATGGCTACACCTTC. Translating it yields CASSFDRGLYGYTF.

The chain couples TRBV5-1 to TRBJ2-3, with TRBD2 matching over 7 bases. V dropped 5 bases and J dropped 2; count of bases not matched to a gene: 8. The germline V gene has CDR1 SGHRS and CDR2 YFSETQ. The CDR3 contains 15 residues. CDR3 protein: CASSPPSGNTDTQYF. Written as DNA, the CDR3 is TGCGCCAGCAGTCCCCCTAGCGGAAACACAGATACGCAGTATTTT.

The chain joins TRBV7-3 to TRBJ2-3; 8 bases align to TRBD2. Trimming removed 1 base from V and 4 bases from J; junction bases left unmatched: 4. Germline CDR1 SGHTA, CDR2 FQGTGA. This CDR3 spans 15 amino acids. DNA for the CDR3: TGTGCCAGCAGCTTAAGGAGCGGGAGCGCAGATACGCAGTATTTT. This encodes CASSLRSGSADTQYF.

This rearrangement joins TRBV30 to TRBJ1-6, with D possibly TRBD1 on 5 matching bases. The CDR3 has 16 residues. Trimming cost V 2 bases and J 7 bases, with 18 bases left between them. Germline V gives CDR1 GTSNPN, CDR2 SVGIG (reference sequence). Here the CDR3 reads CAWSFGQGIRNSPLHF. Here the CDR3 DNA reads TGTGCCTGGAGTTTTGGCCAGGGTATACGAAATTCACCCCTCCACTTT.